This T cell receptor (beta chain) appears in the sequencing data of a study of shared clonotypes between healthy human individuals. Methods used by the authors: ImmunoSEQ yielded junction-only sequences lacking quality scores, so filtering differed. The repertoire was sequenced with immunoSEQ multiplex PCR; TCRdb's copy has only in-frame clones and lacks some. V, J and clone size are taken as reported in that table, and D and trimming were inferred from the DNA itself. The data show about 1 million clones, under 80% seen once. Germline V CDR1 and CDR2: SQVTM, ANQGSEA. J was trimmed by 5 bases and V by 6 bases; bases with no gene match: 5. The CDR3 contains 12 residues. Study-wide results and caveats: Although depth was large, rarefaction showed that sequencing of the sorted subsets was incomplete.

Comment on this clone: Antigen unknown. This CDR3 is also generated by other DNA sequences in the sample.

A split of CD4+ cells into CD45RA+ naive and CD45RA-negative memory subsets was performed. This receptor was taken from a man aged 18 to 30 in good health. Sequencing was done on a sample of memory CD4+ T cells sorted from blood. Subset: CD45RA-negative fraction. The chain links TRBV29-1 to TRBJ2-5; 8 bases match TRBD1. CDR3 residues: CSVETGGETQYF. In DNA form, the CDR3 reads TGCAGCGTGGAAACAGGGGGGGAGACCCAGTACTTC.